The present TCR beta chain was sequenced within a study of shared clonotypes between healthy human individuals (dated by TCRdb to about 2020). Describing the broader study: A few men and a couple of women, aged 18 to 49 years, made up the cohort. For each donor, three plates each were used for CD4 naive and CD4 memory, two plates were used for CD8 naive, and one plate was used for CD8 memory. Blood TCR repertoires of roughly five healthy adults were deeply sequenced to estimate repertoire size and the extent of clonotype sharing between individuals. To increase sequencing depth and limit assay-specific biases, different laboratories used diverse techniques to prepare libraries and sequence TCR repertoires. Leukapheresis yielded between about 0.8 and 8.9 billion PBMCs per donor.

Using the deep immunoSEQ assay, TCR CDR3 regions were amplified from genomic DNA by multiplex PCR. Extracted genomic DNA from each cell subset was spread evenly across all wells of several immunoSEQ 96-well plates, with each plate serving as a replicate. For sorted subsets, each replicate PCR was loaded with about 0.2 ug genomic DNA, equivalent to 32,000 or so T cell genomes. Purified libraries were measured with a Qubit 3.0 fluorometer, size-checked on a Bioanalyzer 2100, and measured again with the KAPA Library Quantification kit. A separate single-read 150-cycle Illumina NextSeq 550 flow cell was used to sequence each immunoSEQ 96-well plate. Per the original workflow: The immunoSEQ output contained only junctional sequences without quality scores, so filtering could not match that applied to full-length reads. To assign V/J genes and CDR3, sequences were annotated against IMGT germline references using PyIR, a Python wrapper for IgBLAST v1.9. Reads with weak V/J assignments (E-value above 1e-6), missing CDR3, stop codons, out-of-frame junctions, or ambiguous translated residues were removed. A V3J clonotype was defined by an identical inferred V gene, J gene, and CDR3 amino acid sequence. Percentage overlap between repertoires was computed as shared unique clonotypes divided by the size of the smaller repertoire. Three approaches were used to assess repertoire richness: RTK rarefaction, the Chao1 estimator, and Recon v2.1 estimates of unobserved clonotypes. Generation probabilities were computed with OLGA for all TCRbeta clonotypes obtained by the gDNA method from a few donors. In TCRdb, the immuneACCESS table is reduced to in-frame sequences with V and J assigned. These tables do not hold every clone; where another copy was compared, an unresolved V gene accounts for under half, and the others remain unexplained. V, J and clone size reflect that table, while D and trimming were determined from the DNA. Counted in this sample were 950,000 to 1,100,000 clones; roughly 75% of them appeared once. The top ten hold approximately 1.5% of the sample.

The CDR1 and CDR2 encoded by the germline V gene are SGHNT and YENEEA. From cysteine to phenylalanine, the CDR3 is 14 amino acids long. Only the CDR3 DNA is retained, 42 bases long and in frame from the first base. V is reduced by 1 base and J by 3 bases, leaving a spacing of 9 bases between them. A note on this clone: The antigen it binds to is not known. No quality values exist for individual bases; no much larger clone is one base distant.

The research as a whole found: The genetic and exposure-history diversity represented was limited by the small number of donors. Compared with non-shared clonotypes, the clonotypes found in all four sorted-subset donors had higher generation probabilities. Across several donors, about 4.5% of naive CD4, around 3.5% of naive CD8, around 2.5% of memory CD4, and 0.3% to 0.45% of memory CD8 clonotypes were shared. Naive subsets generally had larger estimated clonotype richness than memory subsets. Sampling was limited to blood, and TCR repertoires in tissue likely differ from TCR repertoires in blood. Pairwise subsampling led to the expectation that sequencing depth would affect the degree of clonotype sharing among donors. Rarefaction of sorted-subset datasets indicated incomplete sequencing despite the large sequencing depth.

Healthy HIV-negative adults with no recently reported acute infections or vaccinations were included as donors. Only Caucasian adults living in Nashville, Tennessee, USA were represented among the donors. CD4+ T cells were enriched through magnetic negative selection, after which naive cells were positively selected on CD45RA and the remaining negative fraction served as the memory subset. Blood was collected by leukapheresis, and PBMCs were isolated by Ficoll-Histopaque density gradient centrifugation and then cryopreserved in liquid nitrogen vapor phase. Purity and quantity of every magnetically sorted T cell population were checked by analytical flow cytometry. Each sorted fraction had its genomic DNA isolated and then quantified by UV absorbance on a Nanodrop 2000c.

Sequenced input: memory CD4+ T cells sorted from blood. The sample's cell subset or site label, decoded: CD45RA-negative fraction. The V and J segments used are TRBV11-3 and TRBJ1-2; no D segment can be confidently identified. The clonotype was recovered from a man aged 18 to 29 in good health. The DNA reads TGTGCCAGCAGCTTAGGGGAGGGCGACTATGGCTACACCTTC. Its product reads: CASSLGEGDYGYTF.